This TCR beta chain was sequenced for a study of blood T cell repertoires in COVID-19. The overall study: There were acute and convalescent COVID-19 samples, and they came from the United States, Italy and Spain.

Measured with immunoSEQ multiplex PCR; TCRdb has only the in-frame clones, and not every one. The table has 150,000 or so clones, about 89% seen once; the top ten hold under 7.5%. Per germline, CDR1 MNHEY and CDR2 SMNVEV (reference sequence). The CDR3 length is 16 residues. Trimming took 5 bases from V and 0 from J; bases not matched to a gene: 6. This clonotype was sampled from a man aged 80 or over with acute or convalescent COVID-19. The specimen was peripheral blood. This rearrangement joins TRBV27 to TRBJ1-4; 7 positions match TRBD1. The CDR3 DNA reads TGTGCCAGCAGTCCAGACAGGGCCCCAACTAATGAAAAACTGTTTTTT. Translation: CASSPDRAPTNEKLFF.